Below, 5 T cell receptor beta chains from the same sample are listed, as sequenced in a study of T cells after posttransplantation cyclophosphamide (dated by TCRdb to about 2016). Libraries were made using the immunoSEQ multiplex PCR assay. TCRdb holds this immuneACCESS table with in-frame rearrangements only. Some clones are missing; in checked studies, unresolved V genes explain under half, and the rest has no known cause. The table records some 40,000 clones for this sample, and not one of them appears only once. The ten largest clones represent around 2.5% of the sample. What was sequenced was PBMCs. The receptors were sampled from a man in his fifties in good health, CMV-negative, and a related stem cell transplant donor.

In this sample, this clone turned up many times. V is TRBV5-6 and J is TRBJ1-1; D may be TRBD1 (6 bases). Germline CDR1 SGHDT, CDR2 YYEEEE. The V end lost 0 bases, the J end lost 5 bases, and 11 bases lay between the germline ends. The CDR3 sequence is 14 residues long. The CDR3 spells CASSLGGGRTEAFF. The CDR3 bases are TGTGCCAGCAGCTTGGGAGGGGGTCGGACTGAAGCTTTCTTT.

In this sample, this clone turned up a few times. The V call is TRBV25-1, the J call TRBJ2-7; the D gene is possibly TRBD1 (6 bases). This CDR3 has 13 amino acids. V gave up 6 bases and J gave up 7 bases, with 16 bases separating them. Germline V gene sequence: CDR1 MGHDK, CDR2 SYGVNS. The CDR3 DNA sequence: TGTGCCAGCAGCCCAGGGGCCCCCGGTGAGCAGTACTTC. Translated, it gives CASSPGAPGEQYF.

This clone was seen only a few times. V usage is TRBV9 and J usage is TRBJ2-5, with 7 bases matching TRBD2. After removal of 4 bases from V and 1 base from J, the junction contained 13 bases not matched to a gene. CDR3 length equals 17 residues. Germline lookup yields CDR1 SGDLS and CDR2 YYNGEE. Here the CDR3 DNA reads TGTGCCAGCAGCCCTGCAAATTTCGGGAGGATCCAAGAGACCCAGTACTTC. It yields the protein CASSPANFGRIQETQYF.

There are a few counts of this clone. This chain connects TRBV7-6 to TRBJ1-5; D is ambiguous. CDR3 size: 17 residues. Germline lookup yields CDR1 SGHVS and CDR2 FNYEAQ. V was shortened by 1 base and J by 0 bases, with 13 bases between the two germline ends. CDR3: CASSLEPGGYSNQPQHF. CDR3 DNA sequence: TGTGCCAGCAGCTTAGAACCAGGCGGGTATAGCAATCAGCCCCAGCATTTT.

This clone was counted at least ten times. This sequence joins TRBV5-1 and TRBJ2-2; TRBD2 aligns across 7 bases. V shed 5 bases and J 2 bases; nucleotides not matched to a gene: 6. The CDR3 length is 15 residues. The germline CDR1 and CDR2 sequences are SGHRS and YFSETQ. The CDR3 protein is CASRSGGTNTGELFF. The CDR3 DNA follows: TGCGCCAGCAGATCGGGGGGAACCAACACCGGGGAGCTGTTTTTT.